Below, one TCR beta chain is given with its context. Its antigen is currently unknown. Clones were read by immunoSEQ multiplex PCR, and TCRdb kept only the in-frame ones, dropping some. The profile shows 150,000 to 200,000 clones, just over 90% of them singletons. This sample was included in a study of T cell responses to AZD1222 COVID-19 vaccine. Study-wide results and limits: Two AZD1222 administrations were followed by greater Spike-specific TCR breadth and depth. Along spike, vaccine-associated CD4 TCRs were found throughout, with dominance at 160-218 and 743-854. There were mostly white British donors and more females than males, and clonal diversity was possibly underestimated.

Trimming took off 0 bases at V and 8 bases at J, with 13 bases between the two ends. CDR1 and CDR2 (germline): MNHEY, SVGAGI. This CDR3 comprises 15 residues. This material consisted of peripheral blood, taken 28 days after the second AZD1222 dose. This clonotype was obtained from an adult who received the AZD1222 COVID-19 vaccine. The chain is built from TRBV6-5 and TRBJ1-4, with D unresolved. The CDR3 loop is CASSYSDRAGEKLFF. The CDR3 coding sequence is TGTGCCAGCAGTTACTCGGATAGGGCGGGAGAAAAACTGTTTTTT.